Presented here are 23 T cell receptor beta chains from one specimen sequenced in a study of cytomegalovirus exposure and HLA in healthy donors. Use of 60 Vbeta and 13 Jbeta primers characterized the PCR. This table comes from immunoSEQ multiplex PCR, and its TCRdb copy is limited to in-frame clones, with some not included. Among over 55,000 clones, about 71% were seen once, and the ten largest hold more than 7.5%. The specimen was PBMCs. The receptors come from a woman between 50 and 59 years old in good health and CMV-seropositive.

V usage is TRBV6-5 and J usage is TRBJ1-2; 7 nucleotides match TRBD1. The J segment lost 4 bases and the V segment lost 0 bases, leaving 5 bases of the junction unmatched. Germline V gene lookup returns CDR1 MNHEY and CDR2 SVGAGI. This CDR3 is 15 amino acids long. CDR3 region: CASSYSLGGAYGYTF. CDR3 bases: TGTGCCAGCAGTTACTCGCTAGGGGGCGCCTATGGCTACACCTTC.

The chain combines TRBV28 with TRBJ1-5, with TRBD1 as a possible D gene (6 bases). V was shortened by 2 bases and J by 7 bases, with 18 bases between the two germline ends. This CDR3 has 16 residues. Germline V gives CDR1 MDHEN, CDR2 SYDVKM. The CDR3 DNA sequence: TGTGCCAGCAGTTTACGGCTCTTGGGGGCCTGGCAGCCCCAGCATTTT. Translating it yields CASSLRLLGAWQPQHF.

The chain carries TRBV27 and TRBJ2-3, with 10 bases fitting TRBD2. V lost 5 bases, J lost 5 bases, and 7 bases stayed unmatched. CDR3 length: 15 residues. Germline V CDR1 and CDR2: MNHEY, SMNVEV (reference sequence). CDR3 nucleotides: TGTGCCAGCAGTCTTAGCGGGGGGCTGGGAGATACGCAGTATTTT. As protein: CASSLSGGLGDTQYF.

This clone occurred a few times. The chain employs TRBV19 and TRBJ1-2; 10 bases map to TRBD1. The CDR3 has 14 amino acids. Trimming took 4 bases from V and 4 from J; bases not matched to a gene: 3. The V gene's germline CDR1 is LNHDA and CDR2 SQIVND (reference sequence). This CDR3 reads CASSKRTGGYGYTF. The CDR3 region has the DNA TGTGCCAGTAGTAAACGGACAGGGGGCTATGGCTACACCTTC.

Many counts were recorded for this clone. V and J are TRBV5-6 and TRBJ1-5, with 11 bases identical to TRBD1. In germline, CDR1 is SGHDT, CDR2 YYEEEE. Trimming cost V 4 bases and J 6 bases; bases outside gene matches: 6. The CDR3 extends over 15 amino acids. The CDR3 sequence: CASSRWTGGSQPQHF. The DNA for the CDR3 is TGTGCCAGCAGCCGTTGGACAGGGGGCAGTCAGCCCCAGCATTTT.

The chain joins TRBV10-3 to TRBJ1-2, with TRBD1 identical over 8 bases. Germline assignment: CDR1 ENHRY and CDR2 SYGVKD. J lost 2 bases, V lost 4 bases, and 3 bases had no gene match. This CDR3 has 14 residues. This CDR3 reads CAISAGGTNYGYTF. For the CDR3, the DNA is TGTGCCATCAGTGCAGGGGGCACCAACTATGGCTACACCTTC.

V and J are TRBV14 and TRBJ1-1; TRBD1 aligns across 8 bases. Germline CDR1 is SGHDN and CDR2 is FVKESK. The CDR3 loop spans 15 amino acids. Trimming at V came to 5 bases and at J to 4 bases, leaving 9 bases not matched to a gene. The DNA for the CDR3 is TGTGCCAGCAGCAGACTGAGTACAGGGGGCACTGAAGCTTTCTTT. This gives the protein CASSRLSTGGTEAFF. The variable domain in full, with the rest retrieved from reference TRBV14 and TRBJ1-1, is EAGVTQFPSHSVIEKGQTVTLRCDPISGHDNLYWYRRVMGKEIKFLLHFVKESKQDESGMPNNRFLAERTGGTYSTLKVQPAELEDSGVYFCASSRLSTGGTEAFFGQGTRLTVV.

The chain recombines TRBV5-1 with TRBJ2-5; 10 bases align to TRBD2. Germline CDR1 is SGHRS and CDR2 is YFSETQ. The CDR3 totals 14 residues. Losses at the gene ends were 2 bases for V and 3 bases for J; bases not matched to a gene: 1. CDR3 nucleotide sequence: TGCGCCAGCAGCTTAACTAGCGGGAAAGAGACCCAGTACTTC. Translating it yields CASSLTSGKETQYF.

This clone was counted only a few times. The chain links TRBV30 to TRBJ2-1; TRBD1 agrees at 8 bases. J was trimmed by 0 bases and V by 1 base; bases with no gene match: 11. Germline V lookup: CDR1 GTSNPN, CDR2 SVGIG (reference sequence). The CDR3 runs 18 residues. CDR3 sequence (DNA): TGTGCCTGGAGTGCCTACGGGACAGGTTCGAACTCCTACAATGAGCAGTTCTTC. This encodes CAWSAYGTGSNSYNEQFF.

The chain employs TRBV19 and TRBJ1-5, with D maybe TRBD1 (5 bases). The CDR3 totals 15 residues. Germline V gene data show CDR1 as LNHDA and CDR2 as SQIVND (reference sequence). V dropped 9 bases and J dropped 0 bases, with 15 bases sitting between them. CDR3 sequence: CASVGGRDSNQPQHF. CDR3 in DNA: TGTGCCAGCGTGGGGGGTCGTGATAGCAATCAGCCCCAGCATTTT.

This clone was observed a handful of times. The chain carries TRBV5-1 and TRBJ1-4, with D possibly matching TRBD1 (6 bases). Trimming cost V 4 bases and J 8 bases, with 15 bases left between them. The CDR3 consists of 14 residues. Germline values: CDR1 SGHRS, CDR2 YFSETQ. CDR3 coding DNA: TGCGCCAGCAGCCAAGGACAGCTCGAGGAAAAACTGTTTTTT. Translating it yields CASSQGQLEEKLFF.

Relative to its sample, this clone is medium-sized. The V call is TRBV6-8, the J call TRBJ2-3, with D perhaps TRBD2 (6 bases). CDR3 length: 16 residues. V shed 2 bases and J shed 2 bases, with 14 bases lying between them. Germline CDR1 is MNHGY and CDR2 is SAAAGT. The CDR3 reads CASSYRSSAYTDTQYF. The DNA for the CDR3 is TGTGCCAGCAGTTACAGGTCTAGCGCCTACACAGATACGCAGTATTTT.

This sequence joins TRBV7-9 and TRBJ2-1; tentative D call: TRBD2 (6 bases). The germline CDR1 and CDR2 sequences are SEHNR and FQNEAQ (reference sequence). V lost 2 bases to trimming and J lost 10 bases, with 12 bases between them. This CDR3 region has 13 residues. CDR3 sequence: CASSLRDSGEQFF. The CDR3 DNA sequence: TGTGCCAGCAGCTTAAGGGACTCTGGGGAGCAGTTCTTC. The full variable domain, rest sourced from reference TRBV7-9 and TRBJ2-1, is DTGVSQNPRHKITKRGQNVTFRCDPISEHNRLYWYRQTLGQGPEFLTYFQNEAQLEKSRLLSDRFSAERPKGSFSTLEIQRTEQGDSAMYLCASSLRDSGEQFFGPGTRLTVL.

The genes are TRBV4-3 and TRBJ2-4; 9 nucleotides align to TRBD1. The CDR3 has 14 amino acids. The germline V gene encodes CDR1 LGHNA and CDR2 YSLEER. J gave up 11 bases and V 0 bases, and 5 bases lay outside the gene matches. CDR3 sequence (DNA): TGCGCCAGCAGCCAAGAGGGGGGGGACAGGGTTCAGTACTTC. Translating gives CASSQEGGDRVQYF.

V and J are TRBV19 and TRBJ2-7; no firm D call. The CDR3 is made up of 13 amino acids. Germline assignment: CDR1 LNHDA and CDR2 SQIVND (reference sequence). With 5 bases removed from V and 5 bases from J, the gap between germline ends came to 13 bases. The CDR3 nucleotides are TGTGCCAGTAGTGAGTTCGCTTCCGACGAGCAGTACTTC. This encodes CASSEFASDEQYF.

The V and J genes are TRBV7-2 and TRBJ2-4; TRBD2 is a possible D gene (6 bases). The CDR3 sequence is 17 residues long. Trimming shortened V by 2 bases and J by 1 base, and 15 bases separated the two germline ends. Germline loops: CDR1 SGHTA, CDR2 FQGNSA. The CDR3, as DNA: TGTGCCAGCAGCTTATTTGGAGGGGACCGGGCCAAAAACATTCAGTACTTC. Amino acid sequence: CASSLFGGDRAKNIQYF.

The genes are TRBV10-3 and TRBJ2-2; 11 bases align to TRBD1. The CDR3 consists of 15 residues. CDR1 and CDR2 (germline): ENHRY, SYGVKD. J gave up 6 bases and V 6 bases, and 6 bases lay outside the gene matches. CDR3 loop: CAIRKGQGDPGELFF. The CDR3 coding sequence is TGTGCCATCAGGAAGGGACAGGGGGATCCCGGGGAGCTGTTTTTT.

This chain joins TRBV7-8 and TRBJ2-3; D is undetermined. The CDR3 is made up of 16 amino acids. Germline lookup yields CDR1 SGHVS and CDR2 FQNEAQ. Trimming took off 3 bases at V and 4 bases at J, with 17 bases between the two ends. The DNA of the CDR3 is TGTGCCAGCAGCTTCCACCAGACCGGAGAACCAGATACGCAGTATTTT. It codes for CASSFHQTGEPDTQYF.

The chain combines TRBV28 with TRBJ2-7, with D perhaps matching TRBD1 (5 bases). CDR3 length: 15 residues. Germline CDR1 MDHEN, CDR2 SYDVKM. Trimming removed 2 bases at V and 3 bases at J, with 14 bases between. Written as DNA, the CDR3 is TGTGCCAGCAGTTTAGCTCCAGGGCAGAACTACGAGCAGTACTTC. This gives the protein CASSLAPGQNYEQYF.

This clone has a single count. The V gene is TRBV7-2, the J gene TRBJ2-2; 7 nucleotides match TRBD2. The CDR3 sequence is 18 residues long. Germline V gives CDR1 SGHTA, CDR2 FQGNSA. Trimming cost V 4 bases and J 4 bases; bases outside gene matches: 15. CDR3 sequence: CASSSPTSNWVGTGELFF. CDR3 DNA sequence: TGTGCCAGCAGCTCACCGACTAGCAATTGGGTTGGCACCGGGGAGCTGTTTTTT.

This sequence joins TRBV6-6 and TRBJ2-7; D call uncertain. Germline CDR1 and CDR2: MNHNY and SVGAGI (reference sequence). CDR3 length equals 14 residues. With 0 bases removed from V and 5 bases from J, the gap between germline ends came to 11 bases. The CDR3 nucleotides are TGTGCCAGCAGTTACTCAGCCTCTCCCCACGAGCAGTACTTC. It specifies CASSYSASPHEQYF.

The chain employs TRBV30 and TRBJ2-6, with 7 positions matching TRBD1. Germline V CDR1 and CDR2: GTSNPN, SVGIG (reference sequence). With 2 bases clipped from V and 1 base from J, the junction kept 11 bases outside the gene matches. This CDR3 comprises 18 residues. The DNA for the CDR3 is TGTGCCTGGAGTTCAATCCGGGACAGTGCGTCTGGGGCCAACGTCCTGACTTTC. Protein sequence: CAWSSIRDSASGANVLTF.

The J gene is TRBJ1-3, the V gene TRBV10-3; 8 bases align to TRBD1. Germline values: CDR1 ENHRY, CDR2 SYGVKD. The V segment lost 7 bases and the J segment 7 bases; nucleotides outside the gene matches: 6. The CDR3 sequence is 13 residues long. DNA of the CDR3: TGTGCCATCACTGGGACAGGCGAGAACACCATATATTTT. This translates into CAITGTGENTIYF.